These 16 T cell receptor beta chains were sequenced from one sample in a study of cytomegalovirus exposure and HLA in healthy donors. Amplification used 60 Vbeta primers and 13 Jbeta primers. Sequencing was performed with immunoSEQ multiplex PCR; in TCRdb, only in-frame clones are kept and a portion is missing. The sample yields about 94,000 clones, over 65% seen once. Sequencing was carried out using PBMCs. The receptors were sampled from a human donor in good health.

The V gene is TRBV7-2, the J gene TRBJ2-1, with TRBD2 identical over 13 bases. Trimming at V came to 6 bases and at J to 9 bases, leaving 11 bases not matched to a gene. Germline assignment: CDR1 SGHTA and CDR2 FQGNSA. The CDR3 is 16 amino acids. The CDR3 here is CASSPGARTSGGEQFF. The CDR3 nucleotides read TGTGCCAGCAGTCCCGGTGCTCGGACTAGCGGGGGTGAGCAGTTCTTC.

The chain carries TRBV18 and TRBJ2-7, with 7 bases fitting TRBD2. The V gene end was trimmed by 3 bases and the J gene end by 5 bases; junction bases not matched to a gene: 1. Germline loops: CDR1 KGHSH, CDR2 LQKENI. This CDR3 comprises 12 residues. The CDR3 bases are TGTGCCAGCTCACCTCGGGGGGACGAGCAGTACTTC. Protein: CASSPRGDEQYF.

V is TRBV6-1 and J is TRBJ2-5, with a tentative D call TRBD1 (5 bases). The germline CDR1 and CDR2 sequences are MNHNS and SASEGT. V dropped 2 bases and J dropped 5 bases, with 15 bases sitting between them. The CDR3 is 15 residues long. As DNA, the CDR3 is TGTGCCAGCAGTGAACAGGGCAGTTCCTGGGAGACCCAGTACTTC. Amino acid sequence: CASSEQGSSWETQYF.

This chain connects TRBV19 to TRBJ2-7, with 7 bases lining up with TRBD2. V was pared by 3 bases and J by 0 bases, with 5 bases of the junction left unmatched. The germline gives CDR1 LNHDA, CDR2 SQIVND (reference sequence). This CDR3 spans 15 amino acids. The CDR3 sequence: CASSIFSGGSYEQYF. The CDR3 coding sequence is TGTGCCAGTAGTATTTTTTCGGGGGGCTCCTACGAGCAGTACTTC.

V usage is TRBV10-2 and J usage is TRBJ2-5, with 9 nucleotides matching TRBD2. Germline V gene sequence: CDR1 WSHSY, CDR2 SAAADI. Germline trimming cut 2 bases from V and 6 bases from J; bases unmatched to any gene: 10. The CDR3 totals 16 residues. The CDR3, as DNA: TGCGCCAGCAGTGAGGAGTCAGCGGGGGGCGGGCAGACCCAGTACTTC. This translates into CASSEESAGGGQTQYF.

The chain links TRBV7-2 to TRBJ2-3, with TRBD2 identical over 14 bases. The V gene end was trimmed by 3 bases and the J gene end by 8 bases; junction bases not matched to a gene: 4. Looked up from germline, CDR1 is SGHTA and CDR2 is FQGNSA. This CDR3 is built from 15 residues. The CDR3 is CASSLTSGGARTQYF. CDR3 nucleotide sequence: TGTGCCAGCAGCTTGACTAGCGGGGGGGCCCGTACGCAGTATTTT.

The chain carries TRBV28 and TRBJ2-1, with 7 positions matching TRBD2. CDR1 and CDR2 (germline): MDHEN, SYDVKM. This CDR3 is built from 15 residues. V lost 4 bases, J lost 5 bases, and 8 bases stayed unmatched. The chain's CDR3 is CASSYAGVSNNEQFF. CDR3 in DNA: TGTGCCAGCAGTTACGCGGGGGTTAGCAACAATGAGCAGTTCTTC.

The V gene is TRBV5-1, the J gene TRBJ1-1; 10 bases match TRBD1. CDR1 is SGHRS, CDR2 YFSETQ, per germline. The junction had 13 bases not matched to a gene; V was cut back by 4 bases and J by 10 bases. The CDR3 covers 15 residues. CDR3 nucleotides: TGCGCCAGCAGCGAGGAGGGGACAGGGGTGCGGGGAGCTTTCTTT. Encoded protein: CASSEEGTGVRGAFF.

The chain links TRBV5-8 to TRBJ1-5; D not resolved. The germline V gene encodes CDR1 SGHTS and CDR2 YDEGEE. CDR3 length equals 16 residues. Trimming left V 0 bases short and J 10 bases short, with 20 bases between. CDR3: CASSLGAAITPQPQHF. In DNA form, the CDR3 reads TGTGCCAGCAGCTTGGGGGCAGCCATAACCCCTCAACCCCAGCATTTT.

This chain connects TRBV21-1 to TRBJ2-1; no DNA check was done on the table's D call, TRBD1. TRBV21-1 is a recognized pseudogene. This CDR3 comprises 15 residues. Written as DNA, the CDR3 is TGTGCCAGCAGGGGGGCGGGTCTATCCCACAATGAGCAGTTCTTC. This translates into CASRGAGLSHNEQFF.

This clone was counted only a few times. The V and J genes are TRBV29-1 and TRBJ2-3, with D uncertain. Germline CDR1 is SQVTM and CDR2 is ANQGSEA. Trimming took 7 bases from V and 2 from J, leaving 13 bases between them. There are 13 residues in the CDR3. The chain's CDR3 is CSADSSYTDTQYF. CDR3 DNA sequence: TGCAGCGCTGACTCCTCCTACACAGATACGCAGTATTTT.

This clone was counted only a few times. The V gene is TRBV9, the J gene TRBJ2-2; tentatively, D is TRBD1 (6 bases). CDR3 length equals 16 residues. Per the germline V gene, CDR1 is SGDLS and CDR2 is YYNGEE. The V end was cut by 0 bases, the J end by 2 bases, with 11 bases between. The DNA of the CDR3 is TGTGCCAGCAGCGTAGAGGCCAGGGGAAACACCGGGGAGCTGTTTTTT. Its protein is CASSVEARGNTGELFF.

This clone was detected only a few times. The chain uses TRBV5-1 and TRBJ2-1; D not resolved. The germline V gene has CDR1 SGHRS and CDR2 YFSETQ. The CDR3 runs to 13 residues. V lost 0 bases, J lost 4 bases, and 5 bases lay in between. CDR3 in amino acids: CASSLGSYNEQFF. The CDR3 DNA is TGCGCCAGCAGCTTGGGTTCTTACAATGAGCAGTTCTTC.

The CDR3 DNA is TGCGCCAGCAGTTCCGGGACTTCCATGGATACGCAGTATTTT. The encoded protein is CASSSGTSMDTQYF. This chain links TRBV5-1 with TRBJ2-3, with D possibly TRBD2 on 6 matching bases. This CDR3 region has 14 residues. Germline V gene data show CDR1 as SGHRS and CDR2 as YFSETQ. V was trimmed by 5 bases and J by 6 bases, leaving 16 bases between them.

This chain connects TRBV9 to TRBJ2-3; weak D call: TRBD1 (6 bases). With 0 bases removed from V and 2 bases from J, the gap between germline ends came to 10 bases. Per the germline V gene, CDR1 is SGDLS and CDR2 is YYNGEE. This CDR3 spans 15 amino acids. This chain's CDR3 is CASSVVGHNTDTQYF. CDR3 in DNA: TGTGCCAGCAGCGTAGTGGGACACAACACAGATACGCAGTATTTT.

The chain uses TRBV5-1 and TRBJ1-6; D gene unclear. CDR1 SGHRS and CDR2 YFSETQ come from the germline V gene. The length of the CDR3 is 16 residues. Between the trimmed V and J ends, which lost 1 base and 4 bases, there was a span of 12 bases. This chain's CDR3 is CASSLIQPDYNSPLHF. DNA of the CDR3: TGCGCCAGCAGCTTGATACAGCCCGATTATAATTCACCCCTCCACTTT. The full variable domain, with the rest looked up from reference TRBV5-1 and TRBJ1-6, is KAGVTQTPRYLIKTRGQQVTLSCSPISGHRSVSWYQQTPGQGLQFLFEYFSETQRNKGNFPGRFSGRQFSNSRSEMNVSTLELGDSALYLCASSLIQPDYNSPLHFGNGTRLTVT.